Below are 17 T cell receptor beta chains sequenced from a single sample in a study of CD8 T cells in ankylosing spondylitis. Study observations and caveats: Within ankylosing spondylitis blood, a TCR beta motif made up of seven to nine highly homologous variants appeared to be characteristic.

Their target antigens are unknown. TCRdb analysed the 5' RACE reads with MiXCR anew, one entry per CDR3 protein. The sample lists hundreds of thousands of distinct CDR3 sequences; more than 25% were seen once. Sequencing was carried out using blood, either unsorted or a sorted T cell fraction (not recorded which). These receptors all come from a male donor with ankylosing spondylitis.

This clonotype was counted many times. The chain carries TRBV7-8 and TRBJ1-1; tentative D call: TRBD1 (6 bases). Trimming removed 4 bases from V and 2 bases from J, with 11 bases in between. There are 14 residues in the CDR3. CDR1 SGHVS and CDR2 FQNEAQ come from the germline V gene. The CDR3 protein is CASSSGHPNTEAFF. In nucleotides, the CDR3 is TGTGCCAGCAGCTCGGGACACCCAAACACTGAAGCTTTCTTT.

This clonotype was seen at least ten times. The V call is TRBV7-9, the J call TRBJ1-1; a possible D gene is TRBD1 (6 bases). The CDR3 is 14 residues long. V was shortened by 1 base and J by 1 base, with 7 bases between the two germline ends. Germline V gene sequence: CDR1 SEHNR, CDR2 FQNEAQ (reference sequence). The CDR3 DNA sequence: TGTGCCAGCAGCTTAGTAGGGGGGAACACTGAAGCTTTCTTT. It is translated as CASSLVGGNTEAFF.

The chain is built from TRBV3-1 and TRBJ1-6; 9 bases match TRBD1. The CDR3 runs to 14 residues. Germline loops: CDR1 LGHDT, CDR2 YNNKEL (reference sequence). With V trimmed by 6 bases and J by 15 bases, 12 bases remained unmatched. The CDR3: CASRFRDRVMFLHF. The CDR3, as DNA: TGTGCCAGCAGATTCCGGGACAGGGTGATGTTCCTCCACTTT.

This clonotype was seen a few times. This chain uses TRBV5-1 with TRBJ2-1; 16 positions match TRBD2. CDR1 is SGHRS and CDR2 is YFSETQ in the germline V gene. J lost 6 bases, V lost 2 bases, and 11 bases had no gene match. The CDR3 totals 19 residues. The DNA for the CDR3 is TGCGCCAGCAGCTTTAGCGGGACTAGCGGGAGGGCCGCTACCAATGAGCAGTTCTTC. This gives the protein CASSFSGTSGRAATNEQFF.

This chain joins TRBV11-3 and TRBJ2-1; the D is unclear. Per the germline V gene, CDR1 is SGHNT and CDR2 is YENEEA. V was clipped by 1 base and J by 8 bases, with 9 bases between them. The CDR3 sequence is 13 residues long. Here the CDR3 reads CASSLGIDDEQFF. The DNA for the CDR3 is TGTGCCAGCAGCTTAGGTATAGACGATGAGCAGTTCTTC.

The V and J genes are TRBV30 and TRBJ2-7; no reliable D call. CDR1 is GTSNPN and CDR2 is SVGIG in the germline V gene (reference sequence). The V end was cut by 5 bases, the J end by 4 bases, with 12 bases between. This CDR3 comprises 12 residues. CDR3 in amino acids: CAWGYRAYEQYV. Written as DNA, the CDR3 is TGTGCCTGGGGGTACAGAGCTTACGAGCAGTACGTC.

This sequence joins TRBV12-3 or TRBV12-4 and TRBJ2-3; D is undetermined. This CDR3 has 12 residues. V lost 5 bases and J 5 bases, leaving 8 bases between the germline ends. CDR3 in DNA: TGTGCCAGCAGTCCCACAAGAGATACGCAGTATTTT. This sequence encodes CASSPTRDTQYF.

This clonotype showed up just a few times. The rearrangement uses TRBV18 and TRBJ2-1, with a tentative D call TRBD1 (6 bases). The germline gives CDR1 KGHSH, CDR2 LQKENI. The CDR3 has 13 amino acids. V was cut by 4 bases and J by 6 bases, with 10 bases left in between. CDR3 sequence: CASSLQGPNEQFF. CDR3 DNA sequence: TGTGCCAGCTCACTACAGGGTCCCAATGAGCAGTTCTTC.

This clonotype was observed a handful of times. The chain is built from TRBV5-1 and TRBJ2-1, with D tentatively TRBD1 or TRBD2 (6 bases each). Germline V gene data show CDR1 as SGHRS and CDR2 as YFSETQ. V lost 4 bases and J 6 bases, leaving 17 bases between the germline ends. The length of the CDR3 is 15 residues. CDR3 protein: CASSPTKGGSNEQFF. CDR3 bases: TGCGCCAGCAGCCCCACGAAGGGGGGTAGCAATGAGCAGTTCTTC.

CDR3 nucleotides: TGCAGTGCTACCCATGGCCAGCGTAGCAATCAGCCCCAGCATTTT. The encoded protein is CSATHGQRSNQPQHF. The chain is built from TRBV20-1 and TRBJ1-5, with no clear D. V lost 4 bases and J lost 0, with 13 bases in between. This CDR3 contains 15 residues. Germline V gives CDR1 DFQATT, CDR2 SNEGSKA (reference sequence).

This clonotype was counted between two and nine times. This chain links TRBV5-1 with TRBJ2-3; no reliable D call. V dropped 4 bases and J dropped 4 bases, with 16 bases sitting between them. The V gene's germline CDR1 is SGHRS and CDR2 YFSETQ. CDR3 length: 15 amino acids. CDR3 DNA sequence: TGCGCCAGCAGCGTTGGGTCTGCCCTTCCAGATACGCAGTATTTT. It encodes CASSVGSALPDTQYF.

J is TRBJ2-2 and V is TRBV5-1; D is ambiguous. The CDR3 spans 14 residues. V lost 4 bases, J lost 9 bases, and 16 bases lay in between. CDR1 is SGHRS, CDR2 YFSETQ, per germline. The CDR3 spells CASSTEDAVRELFF. The DNA of the CDR3 is TGCGCCAGCAGCACCGAGGACGCGGTCAGGGAGCTGTTTTTT.

The chain combines TRBV6-1 with TRBJ2-2; maybe TRBD1 (6 bases). The germline V and J ends were trimmed by 4 bases and 7 bases, with 13 bases remaining between them. The CDR3 runs to 14 residues. Looked up from germline, CDR1 is MNHNS and CDR2 is SASEGT. This CDR3 reads CASSGYDRNGELFF. DNA of the CDR3: TGTGCCAGCAGTGGCTACGACAGGAACGGGGAGCTGTTTTTT.

A few counts support this clonotype. This chain uses TRBV12-3 or TRBV12-4 with TRBJ2-1; D may match TRBD1 or TRBD2 (5 bases each). There are 15 residues in the CDR3. Trimming took 5 bases from V and 6 from J, leaving 17 bases between them. The CDR3 sequence: CASSPRRAGGNEQFF. For the CDR3, the DNA is TGTGCCAGCAGTCCCCGCAGGGCAGGAGGCAATGAGCAGTTCTTC.

This clonotype was counted a few times. This chain uses TRBV20-1 with TRBJ2-5, with TRBD1 matching over 7 bases. Germline assignment: CDR1 DFQATT and CDR2 SNEGSKA (reference sequence). This CDR3 is built from 14 residues. The V gene end was trimmed by 5 bases and the J gene end by 2 bases; junction bases not matched to a gene: 8. DNA for the CDR3: TGCAGTGCTTCATACCAGGGGGTTCAAGAGACCCAGTACTTC. Translating gives CSASYQGVQETQYF.

In this sample, this clonotype turned up a few times. This chain connects TRBV20-1 to TRBJ2-3, with D possibly being TRBD1 or TRBD2 (5 bases each). The CDR3 has 13 residues. Germline V gives CDR1 DFQATT, CDR2 SNEGSKA (reference sequence). V lost 7 bases and J 0 bases, leaving 11 bases between the germline ends. The CDR3 reads CSVQWDSTDTQYF. CDR3 DNA sequence: TGCAGTGTTCAATGGGACAGCACAGATACGCAGTATTTT.

The CDR3 DNA reads as TGTGCCAGCAGTGCGGCCAGTTCCTACGAGCAGTACGTC. Its protein product is CASSAASSYEQYV. The chain employs TRBV6-1 and TRBJ2-7; D is undetermined. This CDR3 is built from 13 residues. Trimming took off 4 bases at V and 1 base at J, with 8 bases between the two ends. Germline-derived CDR1 and CDR2 are MNHNS and SASEGT.